This is a list of T cell receptor beta chains from one sample in a study of patients and donors after allogeneic stem cell transplantation. MiXCR, run by TCRdb on the RT-PCR reads, gives a single entry per CDR3 protein. The profile shows 920,000 or so distinct CDR3 sequences, roughly 17% of them singletons. The sequenced sample was blood, either unsorted or a sorted T cell fraction (not recorded which). The receptors were sampled from a human donor who was either an allogeneic HSCT recipient or a stem cell or donor lymphocyte infusion donor (not recorded which). It is not recorded whose cells these are; they may come from a transplant donor. CDR3s include the opening cysteine and the closing phenylalanine or tryptophan. Fields, in order: clone size, V gene, D gene, J gene, CDR3 DNA, CDR3 protein. The D gene is left open where the match is weak. Clone size is given for some rows only: seen once, a few or many times, or a class if the clone is expanded.

>NA|TRBV6-1|TRBD2|TRBJ2-1
TGTGCCAGCAGCCGACTAGCGGGAAGGAACAATGAGCAGTTCTTC
CASSRLAGRNNEQFF
>NA|TRBV9|NA|TRBJ2-5
TGTGCCAGCAGCCCCTCGGGGCAGGGCATGGGACAAGAGACCCAGTACTTC
CASSPSGQGMGQETQYF
>few|TRBV6-5|NA|TRBJ2-1
TGTGCCAGCAGTTACCACGCCCTAGCGCCTACCTCCAATGAGCAGTTCTTC
CASSYHALAPTSNEQFF
>NA|TRBV6-1|TRBD1|TRBJ1-3
TGTGCCAGCAGTGAAGCTTGGCAGGGGGCTGGAAACACCATATATTTT
CASSEAWQGAGNTIYF
>NA|TRBV4-1|TRBD1|TRBJ1-1
TGCGCCAGCAGCCATACAGGACAGGCGGTACCTGAAGCTTTCTTT
CASSHTGQAVPEAFF
>NA|TRBV27|TRBD2|TRBJ2-5
TGTGCCAGCCTCTCAGTCGCGGGAGGCGAGGAGACCCAGTACTTC
CASLSVAGGEETQYF
>many|TRBV5-1|TRBD2|TRBJ2-3
TGCGCCAGCAGCGCAAGACTAGCGGGAGTAGCAGATACGCAGTATTTT
CASSARLAGVADTQYF
>few|TRBV9|TRBD2|TRBJ2-1
TGTGCCAGCAGCGTGGCTAGCGGGGGGTCAGGTGAGCAGTTCTTC
CASSVASGGSGEQFF
>NA|TRBV11-3|NA|TRBJ2-2
TGTGCCAGCAGCGCGGACACTGCGAACACCGGGGAGCTGTTTTTT
CASSADTANTGELFF
>NA|TRBV11-2|NA|TRBJ2-7
TGTGCCAGCAGCTTAAATATACAGGCCGTTTCCTACGAGCAGTACTTC
CASSLNIQAVSYEQYF
>many|TRBV12-3/TRBV12-4|NA|TRBJ2-3
TGTGCCGGCGCCATAGGCCCCTCGGATACGCAGTATTTT
CAGAIGPSDTQYF
>few|TRBV24-1|TRBD1|TRBJ2-5
TGTGCCACCAGTTCCGGGACAGGAAAAGAGACCCAGTACTTC
CATSSGTGKETQYF
>NA|TRBV5-1|NA|TRBJ2-2
TGCGCCAGCAGCCTGACTATAATCAGTGCCGGGGAGCTGTTTTTT
CASSLTIISAGELFF
>few|TRBV25-1|NA|TRBJ2-5
TGTGCCAGCAGTGAATCCAGCGAGAAGACCCAGTACTTC
CASSESSEKTQYF
>NA|TRBV4-1|TRBD1|TRBJ1-5
TGCGCCAGCAGCCAAATCGGACAGGGGGCGGGAAGCAATCAGCCCCAGCATTTT
CASSQIGQGAGSNQPQHF
>many|TRBV12-3/TRBV12-4|NA|TRBJ2-7
TGTGCCAGCAGGGGGGGTTCCTACGAGCAGTACTTC
CASRGGSYEQYF
>few|TRBV4-2|NA|TRBJ2-3
TGTGCCAGCAGCCCTTCCGCGGCCGAGGCAGATACGCAGTATTTT
CASSPSAAEADTQYF
>NA|TRBV5-1|NA|TRBJ1-2
TGCGCCAGCAGCTTGGGGGGCCGGGACACTGCTGCCTATGGCTACACCTTC
CASSLGGRDTAAYGYTF
>NA|TRBV2|TRBD2|TRBJ2-3
TGTGCCAGCACGGTGACTAGCGGGGGCACAGATACGCAGTATTTT
CASTVTSGGTDTQYF
>NA|TRBV15|NA|TRBJ2-5
TGTGCCACCAGTGAGGGTCGGGAGACCCAGAACTTC
CATSEGRETQNF
>few|TRBV27|NA|TRBJ2-3
TGTGCCAGCAGTTTTGGAGTCCTCACAGATACGCAGTATTTT
CASSFGVLTDTQYF
>few|TRBV6-2/TRBV6-3|NA|TRBJ1-1
TGTGCCAGCGGACGCGACAATAGGGCTTTCTTT
CASGRDNRAFF
>NA|TRBV20-1|NA|TRBJ1-1
TGCAGTGCTAGAGATTGGGGGCGGGTCACTGAAGCTTTCTTT
CSARDWGRVTEAFF
>few|TRBV7-8|NA|TRBJ2-1
TGTGCCAGCAGCTCCTGGGACGGAGAATTATACAATGAGCAGTTCTTC
CASSSWDGELYNEQFF
>NA|TRBV7-8|NA|TRBJ2-3
TGTGCCAGCAGCCAGAGACCGAGCACAGATACGCAGTATTTT
CASSQRPSTDTQYF
>NA|TRBV6-5|NA|TRBJ2-7
TGTGCCAGCAGTTACGGACCGGTGGGGGGCTCCTACGAGCAGTACTTC
CASSYGPVGGSYEQYF